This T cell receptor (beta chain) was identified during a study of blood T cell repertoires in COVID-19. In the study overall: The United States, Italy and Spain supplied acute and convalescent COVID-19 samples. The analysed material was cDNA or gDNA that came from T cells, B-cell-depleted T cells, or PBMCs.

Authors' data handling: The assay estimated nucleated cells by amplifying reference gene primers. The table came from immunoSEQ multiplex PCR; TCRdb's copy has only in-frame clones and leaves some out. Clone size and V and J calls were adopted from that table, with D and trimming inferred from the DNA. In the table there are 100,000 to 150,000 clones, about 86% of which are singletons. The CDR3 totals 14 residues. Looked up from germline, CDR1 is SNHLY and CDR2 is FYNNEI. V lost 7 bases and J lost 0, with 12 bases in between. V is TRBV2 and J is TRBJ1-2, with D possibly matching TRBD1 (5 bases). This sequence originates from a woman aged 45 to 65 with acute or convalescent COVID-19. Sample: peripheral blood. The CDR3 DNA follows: TGTGCCAGCACCCCGGGAGGGGCTAACTATGGCTACACCTTC. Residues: CASTPGGANYGYTF.